The 15 T cell receptor beta chains listed next were all sequenced from one sample in a study of shared clonotypes between healthy human individuals. Terminally differentiated effector memory CD45RA+ cells were left out of the naive CD8 fraction, which was CD45RO-negative and positively selected for CCR7. The table came from immunoSEQ multiplex PCR; TCRdb's copy has only in-frame clones and leaves some out. Of around 2,000,000 clones listed, approximately 94% are singletons. Sequenced input: naive CD8+ T cells from PBMCs. These receptors were obtained from a young man in good health. Some clones in this sample may be carry-over from other donors' samples.

Only one count was recorded for this clone. This chain links TRBV9 with TRBJ2-5; no definite D call. Germline V lookup: CDR1 SGDLS, CDR2 YYNGEE. This CDR3 has 13 residues. V was cut by 0 bases and J by 5 bases, with 8 bases left in between. The CDR3: CASSVAGRETQYF. CDR3 DNA sequence: TGTGCCAGCAGCGTAGCGGGCAGGGAGACCCAGTACTTC.

The J gene is TRBJ2-5, the V gene TRBV18; D is uncertain. V lost 2 bases, J lost 0 bases, and 16 bases lay in between. The V gene's germline CDR1 is KGHSH and CDR2 LQKENI. This CDR3 has 17 residues. The CDR3 DNA reads as TGTGCCAGCTCACCAGGCCTGGTTGATTCGTACCAAGAGACCCAGTACTTC. It yields the protein CASSPGLVDSYQETQYF. The full variable domain, completed using reference TRBV18 and TRBJ2-5, is NAGVMQNPRHLVRRRGQEARLRCSPMKGHSHVYWYRQLPEEGLKFMVYLQKENIIDESGMPKERFSAEFPKEGPSILRIQQVVRGDSAAYFCASSPGLVDSYQETQYFGPGTRLLVL.

This chain connects TRBV28 to TRBJ1-5, with 8 bases aligning to TRBD1. After removal of 3 bases from V and 0 bases from J, the junction contained 10 bases not matched to a gene. Germline-derived CDR1 and CDR2 are MDHEN and SYDVKM. This CDR3 spans 18 amino acids. CDR3 sequence reads: CASSFKTGEPYSNQPQHF. CDR3 bases: TGTGCCAGCAGTTTCAAGACAGGGGAACCATATAGCAATCAGCCCCAGCATTTT.

The genes are TRBV6-5 and TRBJ2-7; a weak D match, TRBD1 (6 bases). The V and J ends lost 6 bases and 6 bases respectively, with 12 bases between them. CDR3 size: 12 residues. Germline CDR1 reads MNHEY; CDR2 reads SVGAGI. DNA of the CDR3: TGTGCCAGCAGCCTCTTAGGGGGCGAGCAGTACTTC. Translated: CASSLLGGEQYF.

The chain recombines TRBV28 with TRBJ1-5; the match to TRBD1 covers 7 bases. This CDR3 contains 16 residues. Unmatched junction bases numbered 17, after V lost 9 bases and J lost 6 bases. The germline V gene encodes CDR1 MDHEN and CDR2 SYDVKM. CDR3 amino acids: CASIAFRTGYGQPQHF. DNA of the CDR3: TGTGCCAGTATAGCATTCCGGACAGGTTACGGTCAGCCCCAGCATTTT.

This chain connects TRBV30 to TRBJ1-5, with TRBD1 matching 7 bases. The ends lost 2 bases at V and 7 bases at J; junction bases unmatched: 20. Looked up from germline, CDR1 is GTSNPN and CDR2 is SVGIG (reference sequence). The CDR3 is 18 residues long. As DNA, the CDR3 is TGTGCCTGGAGTATTCGGGGACAGATCTTTAGCCTAGCCCAGCCCCAGCATTTT. Translating it yields CAWSIRGQIFSLAQPQHF.

Only one count was recorded for this clone. The chain couples TRBV11-2 to TRBJ2-1, with TRBD2 identical over 11 bases. Per the germline V gene, CDR1 is SGHAT and CDR2 is FQNNGV. J gave up 8 bases and V 2 bases, and 5 bases lay outside the gene matches. The length of the CDR3 is 15 residues. The CDR3 is CASSLRLAGIDEQFF. CDR3 sequence (DNA): TGTGCCAGCAGCTTAAGACTAGCGGGAATCGATGAGCAGTTCTTC.

The V call is TRBV9, the J call TRBJ2-2, with a tentative D call TRBD2 (6 bases). V was cut by 0 bases and J by 8 bases, with 17 bases left in between. This CDR3 contains 16 residues. Germline CDR1 reads SGDLS; CDR2 reads YYNGEE. The CDR3 sequence is CASSVGDSSGRGELFF. CDR3 DNA: TGTGCCAGCAGCGTAGGGGACTCCTCAGGAAGAGGGGAGCTGTTTTTT.

The genes are TRBV5-4 and TRBJ2-3; 9 nucleotides match TRBD2. The CDR3 contains 20 residues. Trimming cost V 3 bases and J 0 bases; bases outside gene matches: 17. Germline V CDR1 and CDR2: SGHNT, YYREEE (reference sequence). The CDR3 DNA reads as TGTGCCAGCAGCTCGAGACTAGCGGCCGGATTGCTCTCTAGCACAGATACGCAGTATTTT. Translation gives CASSSRLAAGLLSSTDTQYF. The full variable domain, completed using reference TRBV5-4 and TRBJ2-3, is ETGVTQSPTHLIKTRGQQVTLRCSSQSGHNTVSWYQQALGQGPQFIFQYYREEENGRGNFPPRFSGLQFPNYSSELNVNALELDDSALYLCASSSRLAAGLLSSTDTQYFGPGTRLTVL.

The DNA for the CDR3 is TGTGCCAGCAGTTCCAATAGCGCCACAGGGCCCACAGATACGCAGTATTTT. It yields the protein CASSSNSATGPTDTQYF. This sequence joins TRBV28 and TRBJ2-3; a possible D gene is TRBD1 (6 bases). Trimming removed 4 bases from V and 2 bases from J, with 19 bases in between. The CDR3 extends over 17 amino acids. Germline V lookup: CDR1 MDHEN, CDR2 SYDVKM.

The rearrangement uses TRBV28 and TRBJ2-5; D uncertain. Germline CDR1 and CDR2: MDHEN and SYDVKM. V shed 5 bases and J shed 0 bases, with 10 bases lying between them. The CDR3 loop spans 14 amino acids. This chain's CDR3 is CASSVRAYQETQYF. The CDR3, as DNA: TGTGCCAGCAGTGTCCGGGCCTACCAAGAGACCCAGTACTTC. Looking up the rest from reference TRBV28 and TRBJ2-5 gives the full variable domain: DVKVTQSSRYLVKRTGEKVFLECVQDMDHENMFWYRQDPGLGLRLIYFSYDVKMKEKGDIPEGYSVSREKKERFSLILESASTNQTSMYLCASSVRAYQETQYFGPGTRLLVL.

This clone was observed once. The chain joins TRBV7-2 to TRBJ2-7, with D hard to call. Germline assignment: CDR1 SGHTA and CDR2 FQGNSA. The germline V and J ends were trimmed by 2 bases and 3 bases, with 14 bases remaining between them. The CDR3 spans 15 residues. The CDR3 sequence is CASSLIVGPYYEQYF. The CDR3, as DNA: TGTGCCAGCAGCTTAATTGTGGGCCCCTACTACGAGCAGTACTTC.

This chain joins TRBV27 and TRBJ2-7; tentatively, D is TRBD1 or TRBD2 (6 bases each). This CDR3 region has 17 residues. From germline, CDR1 is MNHEY and CDR2 SMNVEV (reference sequence). Trimming shortened V by 2 bases and J by 5 bases, and 22 bases separated the two germline ends. Here the CDR3 reads CASSLPEQGGAVHEQYF. The CDR3 DNA sequence: TGTGCCAGCAGTTTACCCGAACAGGGCGGGGCAGTACACGAGCAGTACTTC.

The V call is TRBV6-1, the J call TRBJ2-5; 11 nucleotides agree with TRBD2. The V segment lost 2 bases and the J segment 5 bases; nucleotides outside the gene matches: 13. Germline V gene lookup returns CDR1 MNHNS and CDR2 SASEGT. The CDR3 contains 18 residues. The CDR3 loop is CASSEWGLAEGTRETQYF. As DNA, the CDR3 is TGTGCCAGCAGTGAATGGGGACTAGCGGAAGGTACCAGGGAGACCCAGTACTTC.

The chain combines TRBV7-3 with TRBJ2-7, with 9 bases identical to TRBD1. The J segment lost 7 bases and the V segment lost 5 bases, leaving 6 bases of the junction unmatched. Germline V lookup: CDR1 SGHTA, CDR2 FQGTGA. This CDR3 spans 13 amino acids. The CDR3 loop reads CASSTTGGGEQYF. As DNA, the CDR3 is TGTGCCAGCAGCACTACAGGGGGCGGTGAGCAGTACTTC.